These 27 T cell receptor beta chains share one sample of origin, sequenced in a study of cytomegalovirus exposure and HLA in healthy donors. It was with 60 Vbeta and 13 Jbeta primers that the PCR ran. Assay used: immunoSEQ multiplex PCR; TCRdb lists only in-frame clones, some missing. The repertoire holds 60,000 to 90,000 clones, 60% to 70% seen once, with 6% to 9.5% in the top ten. Specimen: PBMCs. Source of these receptors: a man aged 35 to 55 in good health and CMV-seropositive.

This clone was seen more than once but under ten times. CDR3 loop: CASSNYDREHNEQFF. DNA for the CDR3: TGTGCCAGTAGCAATTACGACAGGGAACACAATGAGCAGTTCTTC. The chain combines TRBV19 with TRBJ2-1, with 7 bases fitting TRBD1. V shed 6 bases and J 5 bases; nucleotides not matched to a gene: 10. CDR1 is LNHDA, CDR2 SQIVND, per germline (reference sequence). This CDR3 is 15 amino acids long.

This chain connects TRBV10-3 to TRBJ2-7; D ambiguous. The CDR3 spans 14 residues. CDR1 is ENHRY and CDR2 is SYGVKD in the germline V gene. The ends were cut back, 0 bases at V and 2 bases at J, with 8 bases in the middle. CDR3 coding DNA: TGTGCCATCAGTGAGTCTAACACACCCTACGAGCAGTACTTC. Its protein is CAISESNTPYEQYF.

The V call is TRBV19, the J call TRBJ2-1, with D perhaps TRBD1 (6 bases). Trimming took off 3 bases at V and 7 bases at J, with 13 bases between the two ends. The length of the CDR3 is 14 residues. Per germline, CDR1 LNHDA and CDR2 SQIVND (reference sequence). CDR3 sequence reads: CASSMPGEANEQFF. CDR3 nucleotides: TGTGCCAGTAGTATGCCAGGGGAAGCGAATGAGCAGTTCTTC.

The chain combines TRBV7-9 with TRBJ2-7, with 7 bases identical to TRBD2. The V gene end was trimmed by 7 bases and the J gene end by 5 bases; junction bases not matched to a gene: 8. Germline V gene lookup returns CDR1 SEHNR and CDR2 FQNEAQ (reference sequence). This CDR3 has 13 amino acids. This CDR3 reads CASTSGGSNEQYF. CDR3 in DNA: TGTGCCAGCACCTCCGGGGGGAGCAACGAGCAGTACTTC. The full variable domain, in which reference TRBV7-9 and TRBJ2-7 provide the parts outside the CDR3, is DTGVSQNPRHKITKRGQNVTFRCDPISEHNRLYWYRQTLGQGPEFLTYFQNEAQLEKSRLLSDRFSAERPKGSFSTLEIQRTEQGDSAMYLCASTSGGSNEQYFGPGTRLTVT.

With regard to this clone: Mismatch with germline at one junction end may stem from a read error. This chain uses TRBV7-7 with TRBJ1-1, with D perhaps TRBD1 (5 bases). This CDR3 has 14 amino acids. Per the germline V gene, CDR1 is SSHAT and CDR2 is FNYEAQ (reference sequence). The CDR3 region has the DNA TGTGCTAGCAGCCTCCGTGTAGGGGACACTGAAGCTTTCTTT. Residues: CASSLRVGDTEAFF.

The chain joins TRBV29-1 to TRBJ2-7; 9 nucleotides agree with TRBD2. Germline V gene data show CDR1 as SQVTM and CDR2 as ANQGSEA. V shed 0 bases and J 3 bases; nucleotides not matched to a gene: 6. The CDR3 length is 15 residues. The CDR3 sequence: CSVEEGSSGDYEQYF. The CDR3 nucleotides are TGCAGCGTTGAAGAAGGGTCTAGCGGGGACTACGAGCAGTACTTC.

The chain combines TRBV27 with TRBJ2-1; 10 bases fit TRBD2. Germline assignment: CDR1 MNHEY and CDR2 SMNVEV (reference sequence). J was trimmed by 9 bases and V by 4 bases; bases with no gene match: 3. The CDR3 has 13 amino acids. For the CDR3, the DNA is TGTGCCAGCAGTTGGAGCGGGAGGGCTGAGCAGTTCTTC. Translating it yields CASSWSGRAEQFF.

The chain has TRBV9 and TRBJ2-1; 12 nucleotides align to TRBD2. Trimming cost V 2 bases and J 8 bases; bases outside gene matches: 5. The CDR3 sequence is 15 residues long. Per the germline V gene, CDR1 is SGDLS and CDR2 is YYNGEE. The CDR3 DNA sequence: TGTGCCAGCAGCGTTACTAGCGGGAGGATCGATGAGCAGTTCTTC. Translating gives CASSVTSGRIDEQFF.

This clone was seen more than once but under ten times. The chain has TRBV28 and TRBJ2-1; D uncertain. The CDR3 runs 18 residues. CDR1 and CDR2 from the germline V gene are MDHEN and SYDVKM. The V and J ends lost 5 bases and 0 bases respectively, with 20 bases between them. The CDR3 DNA reads TGTGCCAGCAGTCCCCCGTTCCTAGATGCCGCCTCCTACAATGAGCAGTTCTTC. Translated, it gives CASSPPFLDAASYNEQFF.

This clone was seen more than once but under ten times. The J gene is TRBJ1-2, the V gene TRBV9, with D tentatively TRBD1 (6 bases). Germline values: CDR1 SGDLS, CDR2 YYNGEE. Trimming shortened V by 4 bases and J by 7 bases, and 14 bases separated the two germline ends. The CDR3 is made up of 13 amino acids. The CDR3 sequence: CASSPPGVGGYTF. As DNA, the CDR3 is TGTGCCAGCAGCCCCCCAGGGGTAGGTGGCTACACCTTC.

This clone was observed many times. The chain has TRBV2 and TRBJ1-5, with D possibly being TRBD1 (6 bases). CDR1 is SNHLY, CDR2 FYNNEI, per germline. Between the trimmed V and J ends, which lost 7 bases and 3 bases, there was a span of 16 bases. The CDR3 extends over 15 amino acids. CDR3 sequence: CASMKQGISNQPQHF. Written as DNA, the CDR3 is TGTGCCAGCATGAAACAGGGTATCTCCAATCAGCCCCAGCATTTT.

The chain recombines TRBV5-1 with TRBJ2-5; 7 bases fit TRBD2. Trimming took 4 bases from V and 0 from J; bases not matched to a gene: 6. The length of the CDR3 is 15 residues. CDR1 and CDR2 (germline): SGHRS, YFSETQ. CDR3 protein: CASSPGRGHQETQYF. CDR3 coding DNA: TGCGCCAGCAGCCCTGGGAGGGGACACCAAGAGACCCAGTACTTC. The full variable domain, in which reference TRBV5-1 and TRBJ2-5 provide the parts outside the CDR3, is KAGVTQTPRYLIKTRGQQVTLSCSPISGHRSVSWYQQTPGQGLQFLFEYFSETQRNKGNFPGRFSGRQFSNSRSEMNVSTLELGDSALYLCASSPGRGHQETQYFGPGTRLLVL.

This clone has a handful of counts. The chain joins TRBV7-2 to TRBJ2-7; D gene uncertain. Trimming cost V 1 base and J 3 bases, with 13 bases left between them. The CDR3 loop spans 15 amino acids. From germline, CDR1 is SGHTA and CDR2 FQGNSA. The CDR3 reads CASSLVPGGYYEQYF. The CDR3 region has the DNA TGTGCCAGCAGCTTAGTTCCGGGTGGATACTACGAGCAGTACTTC. Full variable domain (rest looked up from reference TRBV7-2 and TRBJ2-7): GAGVSQSPSNKVTEKGKDVELRCDPISGHTALYWYRQSLGQGLEFLIYFQGNSAPDKSGLPSDRFSAERTGGSVSTLTIQRTQQEDSAVYLCASSLVPGGYYEQYFGPGTRLTVT.

There are a few counts of this clone. The chain is built from TRBV2 and TRBJ1-1, with TRBD1 as a possible D gene (6 bases). The V gene's germline CDR1 is SNHLY and CDR2 FYNNEI. There are 12 residues in the CDR3. Trimming cost V 6 bases and J 7 bases, with 12 bases left between them. CDR3 region: CASRVQGREAFF. The CDR3 region has the DNA TGTGCCAGCAGGGTACAGGGCCGTGAAGCTTTCTTT.

The CDR3 coding sequence is TGTGCCAGCAGCTTTTTCAGGGTGGGAGAGACCCAGTACTTC. This gives the protein CASSFFRVGETQYF. The chain uses TRBV13 and TRBJ2-5; maybe TRBD1 (5 bases). The germline V gene has CDR1 PRHDT and CDR2 FYEKMQ (reference sequence). Between the trimmed V and J ends, which lost 3 bases and 4 bases, there was a span of 12 bases. The CDR3 extends over 14 amino acids.

The chain links TRBV6-5 to TRBJ2-5; TRBD2 agrees at 8 bases. The CDR3 extends over 16 amino acids. V lost 0 bases, J lost 8 bases, and 11 bases stayed unmatched. Germline V lookup: CDR1 MNHEY, CDR2 SVGAGI. This CDR3 is CASSYSGEAAGATQYF. Here the CDR3 DNA reads TGTGCCAGCAGTTACTCGGGCGAAGCAGCGGGGGCAACCCAGTACTTC.

The V call is TRBV5-6, the J call TRBJ1-1; no clear D. V was pared by 0 bases and J by 7 bases, with 10 bases between. The germline V gene has CDR1 SGHDT and CDR2 YYEEEE. The length of the CDR3 is 13 residues. The CDR3 coding sequence is TGTGCCAGCAGCTTGGAAGGTCGGGGTGAAGCTTTCTTT. Translation gives CASSLEGRGEAFF.

The chain carries TRBV2 and TRBJ2-6; a possible D gene is TRBD2 (5 bases). The CDR3 consists of 14 residues. V dropped 6 bases and J dropped 4 bases, with 10 bases sitting between them. CDR1 and CDR2 (germline): SNHLY, FYNNEI. Here the CDR3 reads CASREGAGANVLTF. The DNA of the CDR3 is TGTGCCAGCAGAGAGGGCGCCGGGGCCAACGTCCTGACTTTC.

A few counts support this clone. This chain links TRBV7-9 with TRBJ2-1, with a tentative D call TRBD2 (6 bases). Trimming left V 1 base short and J 9 bases short, with 10 bases between. Germline V gene lookup returns CDR1 SEHNR and CDR2 FQNEAQ (reference sequence). The CDR3 covers 13 residues. This chain's CDR3 is CASSLGEAGEQFF. The CDR3 nucleotides read TGTGCCAGCAGCTTAGGGGAGGCTGGTGAGCAGTTCTTC.

The rearrangement links TRBV4-1 to TRBJ1-1, with unresolved D. CDR1 MGHRA and CDR2 YSYEKL come from the germline V gene. The CDR3 is 15 amino acids. V lost 1 base and J 4 bases, leaving 13 bases between the germline ends. CDR3 sequence: CASSQGELTGTEAFF. In DNA, the CDR3 is TGCGCCAGCAGCCAAGGTGAATTGACGGGCACTGAAGCTTTCTTT.

This clone was seen only once. The CDR3 DNA sequence: TGTGCCAGCAGTTCTCTAGGGGCGGCCGGATCACCCCTCCACTTT. Its protein product is CASSSLGAAGSPLHF. V and J are TRBV27 and TRBJ1-6; D might be TRBD1 (5 bases). The V gene lost 4 bases and the J gene lost 10 bases, with 17 bases spanning the gap. CDR3 length equals 15 residues. CDR1 and CDR2 from the germline V gene are MNHEY and SMNVEV (reference sequence).

Of note for this clone: Additional DNA sequences in this sample encode the identical CDR3. The chain links TRBV30 to TRBJ1-1, with D tentatively TRBD1 (6 bases). The CDR3 totals 15 residues. V was cut by 4 bases and J by 3 bases, with 18 bases left in between. Germline V gene sequence: CDR1 GTSNPN, CDR2 SVGIG (reference sequence). The CDR3 bases are TGTGCCTGGAAAAGGGACACAACACAATACACTGAAGCTTTCTTT. Its translation is CAWKRDTTQYTEAFF.

This rearrangement joins TRBV4-2 to TRBJ2-5, with a tentative D call TRBD2 (5 bases). The CDR3 has 14 residues. The germline gives CDR1 LGHNA, CDR2 YNFKEQ. V was shortened by 1 base and J by 5 bases, with 11 bases between the two germline ends. The CDR3 is CASSQALGSETQYF. In DNA, the CDR3 is TGTGCCAGCAGCCAAGCTCTGGGGAGTGAGACCCAGTACTTC.

This clone turned up a few times. This rearrangement joins TRBV6-5 to TRBJ1-4; D is ambiguous. V was shortened by 0 bases and J by 6 bases, with 14 bases between the two germline ends. The CDR3 contains 16 residues. Germline CDR1 is MNHEY and CDR2 is SVGAGI. In nucleotides, the CDR3 is TGTGCCAGCAGTTACTCGTCGTCAGGAGGCGATGAAAAACTGTTTTTT. Amino acid sequence: CASSYSSSGGDEKLFF.

With respect to this clone: One end of the junction varies from germline; a read error may be responsible. Other DNA sequences of this sample code for an identical CDR3. This chain uses TRBV6-5 with TRBJ2-7; D is unclear. The germline CDR1 and CDR2 sequences are MNHEY and SVGAGI. The CDR3 sequence is 15 residues long. The CDR3 loop reads CASSYSRFPTYEQYF. Here the CDR3 DNA reads TGCGCCAGCAGTTACTCCCGGTTCCCAACCTACGAGCAGTACTTC.

Regarding this clone: The sample carries other DNA sequences with the same CDR3. The rearrangement uses TRBV5-6 and TRBJ2-5; possibly TRBD2 for D (6 bases). The CDR3 covers 16 residues. Trimming removed 4 bases at V and 5 bases at J, with 21 bases between. CDR1 and CDR2 from the germline V gene are SGHDT and YYEEEE. CDR3 nucleotide sequence: TGTGCCAGCAGCGGGGGGATAGCGCGAGGCTTGGAGACCCAGTACTTC. The encoded protein is CASSGGIARGLETQYF.

The chain is built from TRBV25-1 and TRBJ1-5, with D possibly TRBD1 on 5 matching bases. Germline CDR1 and CDR2: MGHDK and SYGVNS. The length of the CDR3 is 12 residues. Trimming took off 8 bases at V and 16 bases at J, with 21 bases between the two ends. The CDR3 sequence: CASLDPAGKGHF. CDR3 bases: TGTGCCAGCCTTGACCCGGCAGGGAAGGGACATTTT. Full variable domain (rest looked up from reference TRBV25-1 and TRBJ1-5): EADIYQTPRYLVIGTGKKITLECSQTMGHDKMYWYQQDPGMELHLIHYSYGVNSTEKGDLSSESTVSRIRTEHFPLTLESARPSHTSQYLCASLDPAGKGHFGDGTRLSIL.